This record covers a single T cell receptor beta chain. Its matching antigen is unknown. This record comes from a study of blood T cells in healthy people across ages. Together with a sample-barcoded 5' primer, a J-beta primer mix was included in a second PCR lasting roughly 6 to 12 cycles. MiXCR, run by TCRdb on the 5' RACE reads, gives a single entry per CDR3 protein. The sample holds 800,000 to 1,000,000 distinct CDR3 sequences, 48% seen once. General observations from the study: Observed TCR beta diversity per million T cells went down as age went up. This fall followed a roughly linear course with age. Leaving the PBMCs unsorted stopped any conclusive comparison of naive versus antigen-experienced cells.

Total RNA amounts of at least 6 micrograms were extracted per sample. The origin of this receptor is a man aged 30-40 years in good health. Sequencing was performed on blood.

The CDR3 DNA is TGTGCCAGCAGCTTAGTGACCCTTAGGGGCAATCAGCCCCAGCATTTT. Translation gives CASSLVTLRGNQPQHF. V and J are TRBV7-2 and TRBJ1-5; D is ambiguous. Between the trimmed V and J ends, which lost 1 base and 2 bases, there was a span of 12 bases. The CDR3 sequence is 16 residues long. Germline CDR1 SGHTA, CDR2 FQGNSA.